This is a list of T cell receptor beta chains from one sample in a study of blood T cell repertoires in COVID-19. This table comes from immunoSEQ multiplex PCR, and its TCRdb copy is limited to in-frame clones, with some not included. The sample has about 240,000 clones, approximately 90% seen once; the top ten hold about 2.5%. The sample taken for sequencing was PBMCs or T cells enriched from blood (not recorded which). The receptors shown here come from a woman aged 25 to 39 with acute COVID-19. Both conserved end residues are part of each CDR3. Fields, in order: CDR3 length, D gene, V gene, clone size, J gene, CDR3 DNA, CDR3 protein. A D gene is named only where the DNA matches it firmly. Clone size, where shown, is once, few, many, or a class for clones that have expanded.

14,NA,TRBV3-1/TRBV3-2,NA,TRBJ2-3,TGTGCCAGCAGCAGGGGGGGCTACACAGATACGCAGTATTTT,CASSRGGYTDTQYF
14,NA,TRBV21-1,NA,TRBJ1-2,TGTGCCAGCAGCACGGACAGCACTAACTATGGCTACACCTTC,CASSTDSTNYGYTF
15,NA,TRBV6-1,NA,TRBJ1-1,TGTGCCAGCAGTGAACCCGGGTTCATGAACACTGAAGCTTTCTTT,CASSEPGFMNTEAFF
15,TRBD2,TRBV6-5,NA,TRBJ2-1,TGTGCCAGCAGTCTCGGGACTAGCAGGACCGATGAGCAGTTCTTC,CASSLGTSRTDEQFF
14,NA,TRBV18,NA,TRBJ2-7,TGTGCCAGCTCACCCGGAGTTCACCACTACGAGCAGTACTTC,CASSPGVHHYEQYF
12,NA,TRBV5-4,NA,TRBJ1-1,TGTGCCAGCAGCTTGAGTAGAGGTGAAGCTTTCTTT,CASSLSRGEAFF
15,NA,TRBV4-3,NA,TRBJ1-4,TGCGCCAGCAGCCAAGAGGGAGGGCGGGGTGAAAAACTGTTTTTT,CASSQEGGRGEKLFF
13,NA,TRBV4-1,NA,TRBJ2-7,TGCGCCAGCAGCCAAACTGCCTCCTACGAGCGGTACTTC,CASSQTASYERYF
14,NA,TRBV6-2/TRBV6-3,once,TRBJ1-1,TGTGCCAGCAGTTACAGCCCCGGGGACACTGAAGCTTTCTTT,CASSYSPGDTEAFF
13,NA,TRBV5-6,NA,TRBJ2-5,TGTGCCAGCAGCCCGGAGGGCCAAGAGACCCAGTACTTC,CASSPEGQETQYF
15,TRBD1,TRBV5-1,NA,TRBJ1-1,TGCGCCAGCAGCCACACCGACAGGGAGAACACTGAAGCTTTCTTT,CASSHTDRENTEAFF
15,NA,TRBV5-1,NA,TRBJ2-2,TGCGCCAGCAGCTTAGGAGGGGGCGCGACCGGGGAGCTGTTTTTT,CASSLGGGATGELFF
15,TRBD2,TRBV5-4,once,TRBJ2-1,TGTGCCAGCAGCTTGGAACTAGCGAGATACAATGAGCAGTTCTTC,CASSLELARYNEQFF
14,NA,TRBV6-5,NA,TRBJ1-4,TGTGCCAGCAGTCGGACAGCCAATAATGAAAAACTGTTTTTT,CASSRTANNEKLFF
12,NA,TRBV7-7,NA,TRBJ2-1,TGTGCTAGCAGTCCCCGTGGGGGCGAGCAGTTCTTC,CASSPRGGEQFF
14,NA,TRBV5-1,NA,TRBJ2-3,TGCGCCAGCAGCATGGGCAGGGGCAGAGATACGCAGTATTTT,CASSMGRGRDTQYF
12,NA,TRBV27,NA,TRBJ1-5,TGTGCCAGCAGTTCGGGGTATCAGCCCCAGCATTTT,CASSSGYQPQHF
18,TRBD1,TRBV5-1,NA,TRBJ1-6,TGCGCCAGCAGCTCGGGACAGGGGGTAGAGCCCTATAATTCACCCCTCCACTTT,CASSSGQGVEPYNSPLHF
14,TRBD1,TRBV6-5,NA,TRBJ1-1,TGTGCCAGCAGTTACACCCAGGGGGCGACTGAAGCTTTCTTT,CASSYTQGATEAFF
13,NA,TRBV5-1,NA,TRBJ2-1,TGCGCCAGCAGCCAGGACTCCTACAATGAGCAGTTCTTC,CASSQDSYNEQFF
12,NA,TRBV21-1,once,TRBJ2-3,TGTGCCAGCATCTACAGGGCCTATACGCAGTATTTT,CASIYRAYTQYF
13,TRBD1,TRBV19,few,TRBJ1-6,TGTGCCAGTTCCCGGGACAGGTATTCACCCCTCCACTTT,CASSRDRYSPLHF
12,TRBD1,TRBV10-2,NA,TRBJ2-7,TGCGCCAGCAGTGAGGGACAGGGCGAGCAGTACTTC,CASSEGQGEQYF
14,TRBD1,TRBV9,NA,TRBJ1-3,TGTGCCAGCAGCGCAGGGGGGTCTGGAAACACCATATATTTT,CASSAGGSGNTIYF
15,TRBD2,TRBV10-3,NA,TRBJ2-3,TGTGCCATCAGTGGCCCGGGACTAGGCGTAGATACGCAGTATTTT,CAISGPGLGVDTQYF
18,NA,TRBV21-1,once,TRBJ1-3,TGTGCCAGCAGCAAAATCGTTGGGAAGGACAGGGCTGGAAACACCATATATTTT,CASSKIVGKDRAGNTIYF
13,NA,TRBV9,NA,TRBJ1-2,TGTGCCAGCAGCGTATTGACTACTGCTGGCTACACCTTC,CASSVLTTAGYTF
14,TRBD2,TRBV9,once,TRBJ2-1,TGTGCCAGCAGCGTTAGCGGGGGTAACAATGAGCAGTTCTTC,CASSVSGGNNEQFF
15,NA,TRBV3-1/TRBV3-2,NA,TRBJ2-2,TGTGCCAGCACCCCTGGAGGGAGAGGGACCGGGGAGCTGTTTTTT,CASTPGGRGTGELFF
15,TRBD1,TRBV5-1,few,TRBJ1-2,TGCGCCAGCAGCTTGGCCCCGGGACAGGGCTATGGCTACACCTTC,CASSLAPGQGYGYTF
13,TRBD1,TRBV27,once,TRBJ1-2,TGTGCCAGCAGAGTTGGACAGGGGATTGGCTACACCTTC,CASRVGQGIGYTF
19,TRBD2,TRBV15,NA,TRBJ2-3,TGTGCCACCAGCAGAAACCCCTGGGCTAGCGGGGGTTTCACAGATACGCAGTATTTT,CATSRNPWASGGFTDTQYF
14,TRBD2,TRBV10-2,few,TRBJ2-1,TGCGCCAGCAGAGGAGCGGGGCTTTACAATGAGCAGTTCTTC,CASRGAGLYNEQFF
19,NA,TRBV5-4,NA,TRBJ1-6,TGTGCCAGCACCATTAGGCGGGGGAGTAGTGTAGCGATCTACTCACCCCTCCACTTT,CASTIRRGSSVAIYSPLHF
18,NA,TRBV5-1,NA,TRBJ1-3,TGCGCCAGCAGCTTTGGTGTTTGGGACATCAACTCTGGAAACACCATATATTTT,CASSFGVWDINSGNTIYF
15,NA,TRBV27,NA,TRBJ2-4,TGTGCCAGCAGTTTATCCATGAATGCGAAAAACATTCAGTACTTC,CASSLSMNAKNIQYF
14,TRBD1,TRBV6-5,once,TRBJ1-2,TGTGCCAGCAGTTACGAACAGGGGGGCTATGGCTACACCTTC,CASSYEQGGYGYTF
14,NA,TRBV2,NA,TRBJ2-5,TGTGCCAGCAGTGACCGGGTGTCCCAAGAGACCCAGTACTTC,CASSDRVSQETQYF
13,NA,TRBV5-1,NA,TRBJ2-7,TGCGCCAGCAAGCCGCGGGCCTCCTACGAGCAGTACTTC,CASKPRASYEQYF
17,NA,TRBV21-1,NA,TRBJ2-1,TGTGCCAGCAGCTCATCGCGAGCCGGGACAGGGGACAATGAGCAGTTCTTC,CASSSSRAGTGDNEQFF
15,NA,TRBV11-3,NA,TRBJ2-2,TGTGCCAGCAGCCCCTGGGCCGGGGACACCGGGGAGCTGTTTTTT,CASSPWAGDTGELFF
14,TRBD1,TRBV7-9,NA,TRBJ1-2,TGTGCCAGCAGCTTAGGGGACAGCAACTATGGCTACACCTTC,CASSLGDSNYGYTF